A selection of T cell receptor beta chains follows, all from one sample in a study of graft-versus-host responses after intestinal transplantation. These receptors have no known antigen. The method was immunoSEQ multiplex PCR; TCRdb's version includes in-frame clones alone and lacks a portion of them. The sample holds about 120,000 clones, 85% to 95% seen once. The material sequenced was unstimulated CD4+ T cells sorted from spleen or lymph node cells, taken before intestinal transplant. These TCRs come from a human donor who received an intestinal transplant. Each CDR3 is given with its conserved first and last residue. The D gene is left open where the match is weak. Only part of the rows carry a size: once, few, many, or a class if the clone is expanded.

>TRBJ2-1|-|-|TRBV19
CASSIRGTPSNEQFF
TGTGCCAGTAGTATAAGGGGGACTCCCTCCAATGAGCAGTTCTTC
>TRBJ2-1|TRBD2|once|TRBV5-1
CASSLVRSGRRIDEQFF
TGCGCCAGCAGCTTGGTAAGGAGCGGGAGAAGAATTGATGAGCAGTTCTTC
>TRBJ2-2|-|-|TRBV6-5
CASSLATGELFF
TGTGCCAGCAGCCTAGCGACCGGGGAGCTGTTTTTT
>TRBJ2-5|-|-|TRBV10-1
CASSERQGQETQYF
TGCGCCAGCAGTGAAAGGCAGGGTCAGGAGACCCAGTACTTC
>TRBJ2-7|-|-|TRBV30
CAVEAGPLREQYF
TGTGCCGTAGAGGCGGGACCCTTGAGGGAGCAGTACTTC
>TRBJ2-5|TRBD2|-|TRBV5-4
CASSLGTSGRAETQYF
TGTGCCAGCAGCTTGGGGACTAGCGGGAGGGCGGAGACCCAGTACTTC
>TRBJ2-1|TRBD2|-|TRBV5-1
CASSSGLAGTGNEQFF
TGCGCCAGCAGCTCTGGACTAGCGGGAACCGGGAATGAGCAGTTCTTC
>TRBJ1-4|TRBD1|-|TRBV28
CAIEGGDRLNEKLFF
TGTGCCATCGAGGGGGGGGACAGACTTAATGAAAAACTGTTTTTT
>TRBJ2-1|TRBD1|-|TRBV29-1
CSAKEGQAGNRFF
TGCAGCGCTAAAGAGGGACAGGCGGGTAATCGGTTCTTC
>TRBJ2-7|TRBD2|-|TRBV6-1
CASSLGTSGSYEQYF
TGTGCCAGCAGTCTCGGGACTAGCGGGTCCTACGAGCAGTACTTC
>TRBJ2-7|-|-|TRBV2
CASSVDRGSYEQYF
TGTGCCAGCAGCGTGGATCGCGGAAGTTACGAGCAGTACTTC
>TRBJ2-5|-|-|TRBV11-3
CASSLGQEETQYF
TGTGCCAGCAGCTTAGGACAGGAAGAGACCCAGTACTTC
>TRBJ1-5|-|-|TRBV19
CASIGGGNQPQHF
TGTGCCAGTATAGGAGGGGGCAATCAGCCCCAGCATTTT
>TRBJ2-7|TRBD1|-|TRBV4-2
CASSQGQGTYEQYF
TGTGCCAGCAGCCAAGGACAGGGCACTTACGAGCAGTACTTC
>TRBJ1-2|-|-|TRBV2
CASRNPNYGYTF
TGTGCCAGCCGGAACCCTAACTATGGCTACACCTTC
>TRBJ2-1|-|-|TRBV11-2
CASSEFPPTDLYNEQFF
TGTGCCAGCAGCGAATTTCCCCCGACAGACCTATACAATGAGCAGTTCTTC
>TRBJ1-5|-|-|TRBV7-9
CASSSGLSNQPQHF
TGTGCCAGCAGCTCCGGACTAAGTAATCAGCCCCAGCATTTT
>TRBJ1-4|-|-|TRBV6-1
CASRMGATNEKLFF
TGTGCCAGCAGGATGGGGGCAACTAATGAAAAACTGTTTTTT
>TRBJ2-3|-|-|TRBV11-3
CASSGLAPDTQYF
TGTGCCAGCAGCGGGCTAGCCCCAGATACGCAGTATTTT
>TRBJ2-2|-|-|TRBV19
CASSIGGRGYAGELFF
TGTGCCAGTAGTATAGGGGGCAGGGGATACGCCGGGGAGCTGTTTTTT
>TRBJ2-3|TRBD2|-|TRBV18
CASSRRGLAGVSDTQYF
TGTGCCAGCTCGCGTCGAGGACTAGCGGGAGTGTCGGATACGCAGTATTTT
>TRBJ2-7|-|-|TRBV7-7
CASSLVPAGPGVEQYF
TGTGCTAGCAGCTTAGTTCCCGCGGGGCCCGGGGTCGAGCAGTACTTC
>TRBJ2-7|-|-|TRBV19
CASSIKDGTVPPYEQYF
TGTGCCAGTAGTATAAAAGACGGTACCGTTCCACCCTACGAGCAGTACTTC
>TRBJ1-5|TRBD1|-|TRBV10-3
CAISESDRGRNQPQHF
TGTGCCATCAGTGAGTCGGACAGGGGGCGCAATCAGCCCCAGCATTTT
>TRBJ2-1|TRBD2|-|TRBV28
CASSLYRTSSYNEQFF
TGTGCCAGCAGTTTGTATCGGACTAGCTCCTACAATGAGCAGTTCTTC
>TRBJ1-4|TRBD1|-|TRBV11-2
CASSLLGGHNEKLFF
TGTGCCAGCAGCTTGCTAGGGGGCCACAATGAAAAACTGTTTTTT
>TRBJ2-3|-|-|TRBV5-1
CASSLGGAPTQYF
TGCGCCAGCAGCTTGGGGGGGGCACCTACGCAGTATTTT
>TRBJ2-7|TRBD1|-|TRBV5-1
CASSAERGLTYEQYF
TGCGCCAGCAGCGCCGAAAGGGGGCTTACCTACGAGCAGTACTTC
>TRBJ1-2|TRBD1|-|TRBV30
CACPGTGDYGYTF
TGTGCCTGCCCCGGGACAGGGGACTATGGCTACACCTTC
>TRBJ1-3|-|-|TRBV28
CASSFGQSSGNTIYF
TGTGCCAGCAGTTTCGGTCAGAGCTCTGGAAACACCATATATTTT
>TRBJ1-1|TRBD1|-|TRBV14
CASSHLSTGLNTEAFF
TGTGCCAGCAGCCACCTATCGACAGGGCTGAACACTGAAGCTTTCTTT
>TRBJ2-3|TRBD2|-|TRBV7-3
CASSKGTSGSVQYF
TGTGCCAGCAGCAAAGGGACTAGCGGGAGTGTGCAGTATTTT
>TRBJ1-2|TRBD1|-|TRBV25-1
CASSLAGGRGYTF
TGTGCCAGCAGTTTAGCAGGGGGCCGCGGCTACACCTTC
>TRBJ1-1|-|once|TRBV27
CASSKMGTGRTLNTEAFF
TGTGCCAGCAGCAAGATGGGCACAGGCCGAACCCTGAACACTGAAGCTTTCTTT
>TRBJ2-7|TRBD1|-|TRBV5-1
CASSWDSYEQYF
TGCGCCAGCAGCTGGGACAGCTACGAGCAGTACTTC
>TRBJ1-1|-|-|TRBV30
CAWSRGRGTFNTEAFF
TGTGCCTGGAGTCGGGGCAGGGGCACCTTCAACACTGAAGCTTTCTTT
>TRBJ1-1|-|-|TRBV5-1
CASSLGTGGAFNTEAFF
TGCGCCAGCAGCTTGGGGACGGGCGGGGCCTTCAACACTGAAGCTTTCTTT